This T cell receptor beta chain was identified in a study of cytomegalovirus exposure and HLA in healthy donors. A note on this clone: Its specificity is unknown.

V shed 6 bases and J shed 3 bases, with 21 bases lying between them. The CDR3 consists of 16 residues. Per germline, CDR1 MDHEN and CDR2 SYDVKM. PCR used 60 Vbeta primers and 13 Jbeta primers. Sequencing was performed with immunoSEQ multiplex PCR; in TCRdb, only in-frame clones are kept and a portion is missing. The sample lists under 200,000 clones; roughly 80% were seen once. Points from the study as a whole: Common viral pathogens seemed to be connected with several of the most significant clusters, according to a later analysis. Later analysis showed most CMV-associated TCR beta chains appearing HLA-restricted. Roughly uniform depth of sequencing across donors was assumed in presence/absence analyses.

This sequence joins TRBV28 and TRBJ2-7, with D perhaps TRBD2 (5 bases). Sample: PBMCs. The receptor was isolated from a male donor in good health and CMV-seronegative. The CDR3 reads CASSSPRERLLYEQYF. CDR3 DNA sequence: TGTGCCAGCAGCTCCCCGAGGGAACGCCTGCTCTACGAGCAGTACTTC. The full variable domain, its missing parts supplied by reference TRBV28 and TRBJ2-7, is DVKVTQSSRYLVKRTGEKVFLECVQDMDHENMFWYRQDPGLGLRLIYFSYDVKMKEKGDIPEGYSVSREKKERFSLILESASTNQTSMYLCASSSPRERLLYEQYFGPGTRLTVT.